The source of this T cell receptor (beta chain) is a study of T-cell memory formation after mild COVID-19. At least ten counts were recorded for this clonotype. CDR1 is SGHTA, CDR2 FQGNSA, per germline. V was pared by 2 bases and J by 5 bases, with 9 bases between. CDR3 length: 13 residues. Using its own MiXCR run on the 5' RACE reads, TCRdb lists one record per CDR3 protein. This sample yields 400,000 or so distinct CDR3 sequences, of which around 20% are seen a single time; 7.5% to 9.5% belongs to the top ten. Sample: PBMCs or a T cell subset sorted from them (not recorded which). This TCR was sampled from an adult woman who had mild COVID-19 (a few samples of this study predate the infection). Cell type and time point are not known. The rearrangement uses TRBV7-2 and TRBJ1-1; perhaps TRBD1 as D (5 bases). In DNA form, the CDR3 reads TGTGCCAGCAGCTTAACAGGACGAACTGAAGCTTTCTTT. It codes for CASSLTGRTEAFF.